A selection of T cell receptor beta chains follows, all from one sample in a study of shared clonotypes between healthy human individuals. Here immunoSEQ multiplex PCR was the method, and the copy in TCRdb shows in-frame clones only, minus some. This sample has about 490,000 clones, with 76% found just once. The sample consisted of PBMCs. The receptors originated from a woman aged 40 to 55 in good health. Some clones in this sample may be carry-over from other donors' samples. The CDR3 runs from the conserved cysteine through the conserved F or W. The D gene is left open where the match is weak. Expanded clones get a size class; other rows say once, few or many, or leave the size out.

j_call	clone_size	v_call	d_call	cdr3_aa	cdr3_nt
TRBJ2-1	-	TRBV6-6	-	CASSYSQQAWDEQFF	TGTGCCAGCAGTTACTCGCAGCAGGCTTGGGATGAGCAGTTCTTC
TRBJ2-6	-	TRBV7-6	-	CASSFGLSRSSGANVLTF	TGTGCCAGCAGCTTCGGATTGAGCCGGAGCTCTGGGGCCAACGTCCTGACTTTC
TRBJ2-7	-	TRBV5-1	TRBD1	CASSGVTGGDYEQYF	TGCGCCAGCAGCGGAGTCACAGGGGGTGATTACGAGCAGTACTTC
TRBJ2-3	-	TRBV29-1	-	CSVAPTDTQYF	TGCAGCGTCGCCCCAACAGATACGCAGTATTTT
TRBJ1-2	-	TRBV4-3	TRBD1	CASSQEARGRDYGYTF	TGCGCCAGCAGCCAAGAGGCGAGGGGGCGGGACTATGGCTACACCTTC
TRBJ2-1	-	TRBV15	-	CATSRDPGPTYNEQFF	TGTGCCACCAGCAGAGATCCGGGACCGACCTACAATGAGCAGTTCTTC
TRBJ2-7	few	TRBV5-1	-	CASSLGRSSYEQYF	TGCGCCAGCAGCTTGGGGAGGAGCTCCTACGAGCAGTACTTC
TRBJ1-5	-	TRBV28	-	CASRPVVRDFGNQPQHF	TGTGCCAGCAGGCCCGTCGTCCGGGACTTTGGCAATCAGCCCCAGCATTTT
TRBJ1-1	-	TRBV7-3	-	CASSLNGNTEAFF	TGTGCCAGCAGCCTGAACGGGAACACTGAAGCTTTCTTT
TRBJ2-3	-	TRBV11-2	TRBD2	CASSRTSGSGEDTQYF	TGTGCCAGCAGCCGGACTAGCGGGAGTGGAGAAGATACGCAGTATTTT
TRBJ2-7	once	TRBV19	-	CASSMRGLEAYEQYF	TGTGCCAGTAGTATGAGAGGCCTAGAGGCCTACGAGCAGTACTTC
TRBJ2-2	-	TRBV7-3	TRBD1	CASSLIGDRNTGELFF	TGTGCCAGCAGCTTAATCGGGGACAGGAACACCGGGGAGCTGTTTTTT
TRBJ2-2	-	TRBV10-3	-	CAISVQRPDTGELFF	TGTGCCATCAGTGTTCAGAGACCGGACACCGGGGAGCTGTTTTTT
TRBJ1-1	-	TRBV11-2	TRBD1	CASSEGTGDEAFF	TGTGCCAGCAGCGAGGGGACAGGGGATGAAGCTTTCTTT
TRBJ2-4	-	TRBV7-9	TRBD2	CASSFPRENLSTPKNIQYF	TGTGCCAGCAGTTTCCCGCGGGAGAACCTTAGTACCCCCAAAAACATTCAGTACTTC
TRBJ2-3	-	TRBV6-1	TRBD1	CASSDQQGARDTQYF	TGTGCCAGCAGTGACCAACAGGGGGCGCGAGATACGCAGTATTTT
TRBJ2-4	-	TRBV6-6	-	CASSPYRDLTKNIQYF	TGTGCCAGCAGTCCCTACAGGGATTTAACCAAAAACATTCAGTACTTC
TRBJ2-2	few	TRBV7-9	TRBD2	CASSLRATGGRNTGELFF	TGTGCCAGCAGCTTAAGGGCCACTGGCGGGAGGAACACCGGGGAGCTGTTTTTT
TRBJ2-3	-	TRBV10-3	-	CAISEGRGTDTQYF	TGTGCCATCAGTGAGGGCAGGGGCACAGATACGCAGTATTTT
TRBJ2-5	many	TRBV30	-	CAWNAGQETQYF	TGTGCCTGGAACGCAGGGCAAGAGACCCAGTACTTC
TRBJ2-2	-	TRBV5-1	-	CASSYSGEWTGELFF	TGCGCCAGCAGCTATTCAGGGGAGTGGACCGGGGAGCTGTTTTTT
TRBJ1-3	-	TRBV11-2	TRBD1	CASSSGQGISGNTIYF	TGTGCCAGCAGCTCGGGACAGGGGATCTCTGGAAACACCATATATTTT
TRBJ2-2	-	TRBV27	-	CASSLGSGVAIRELFF	TGTGCCAGCAGTTTAGGGTCAGGGGTGGCGATTCGGGAGCTGTTTTTT
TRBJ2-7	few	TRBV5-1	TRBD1	CASSWGTGRNTYEQYF	TGCGCCAGCAGCTGGGGGACAGGGCGAAACACCTACGAGCAGTACTTC
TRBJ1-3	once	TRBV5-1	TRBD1	CASSLRQGANTIYF	TGCGCCAGCAGCTTGAGGCAGGGGGCTAACACCATATATTTT
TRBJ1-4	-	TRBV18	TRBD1	CASSPPGQQNEKLFF	TGTGCCAGCTCACCGCCGGGACAGCAAAATGAAAAACTGTTTTTT
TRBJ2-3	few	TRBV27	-	CASNPQRRGSTDTQYF	TGTGCCAGCAATCCCCAACGGAGGGGCAGCACAGATACGCAGTATTTT
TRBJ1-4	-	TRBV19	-	CASSIGPPRRSTNEKLFF	TGTGCCAGTAGTATCGGCCCCCCGCGCCGCTCAACTAATGAAAAACTGTTTTTT
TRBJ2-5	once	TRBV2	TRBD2	CASVPGGRETQYF	TGTGCCAGCGTCCCGGGAGGGCGGGAGACCCAGTACTTC
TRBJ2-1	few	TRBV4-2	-	CASSQEMDRAYNEQFF	TGTGCCAGCAGCCAAGAGATGGACAGAGCCTACAATGAGCAGTTCTTC
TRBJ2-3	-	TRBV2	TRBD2	CASNLRTSADTQYF	TGTGCCAGCAACCTTCGGACTAGCGCAGATACGCAGTATTTT
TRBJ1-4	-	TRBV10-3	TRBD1	CAISPGQGEKLFF	TGTGCCATCAGCCCCGGACAGGGGGAAAAACTGTTTTTT
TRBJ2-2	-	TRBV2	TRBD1	CASKTGQGNTGELFF	TGTGCCAGCAAGACGGGACAGGGGAACACCGGGGAGCTGTTTTTT
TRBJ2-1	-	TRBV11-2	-	CASSLSGNEQFF	TGTGCCAGCAGCTTATCAGGCAATGAGCAGTTCTTC
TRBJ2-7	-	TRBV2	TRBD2	CASGLAGAYEQYF	TGTGCCAGCGGTCTAGCGGGAGCTTACGAGCAGTACTTC
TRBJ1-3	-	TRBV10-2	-	CASSESVSGNTIYF	TGCGCCAGCAGTGAGTCGGTCTCTGGAAACACCATATATTTT
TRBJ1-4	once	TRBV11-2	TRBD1	CASSLGQGSEKLFF	TGTGCCAGCAGCTTAGGACAGGGGAGTGAAAAACTGTTTTTT
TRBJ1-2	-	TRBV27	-	CASWAGSGGYTF	TGTGCCAGCTGGGCAGGGTCGGGCGGCTACACCTTC
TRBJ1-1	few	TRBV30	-	CAWSISQNTEAFF	TGTGCCTGGAGTATATCCCAGAACACTGAAGCTTTCTTT
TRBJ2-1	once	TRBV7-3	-	CASSDRGDEQFF	TGTGCCAGCAGCGATCGTGGGGATGAGCAGTTCTTC
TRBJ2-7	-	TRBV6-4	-	CASAGHSYEQYF	TGTGCCAGCGCCGGTCACTCCTACGAGCAGTACTTC
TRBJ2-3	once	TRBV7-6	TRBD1	CASSLLYGQGWADTQYF	TGTGCCAGCAGCTTACTTTACGGACAGGGATGGGCAGATACGCAGTATTTT
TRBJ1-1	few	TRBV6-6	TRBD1	CASSPGTGFHIEAFF	TGTGCCAGCAGTCCCGGGACAGGGTTCCATATTGAAGCTTTCTTT
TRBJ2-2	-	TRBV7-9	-	CASSFSTGELFF	TGTGCCAGCAGCTTTAGCACCGGGGAGCTGTTTTTT
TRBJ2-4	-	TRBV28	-	CASSPAGQLAKNIQYF	TGTGCCAGCAGTCCAGCGGGACAGCTAGCCAAAAACATTCAGTACTTC
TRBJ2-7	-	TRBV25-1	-	CASSNPGQSYEQYF	TGTGCCAGCAGTAACCCGGGTCAGTCCTACGAGCAGTACTTC
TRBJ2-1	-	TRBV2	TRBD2	CASSVGGVNEQFF	TGTGCCAGCAGTGTTGGGGGGGTTAATGAGCAGTTCTTC
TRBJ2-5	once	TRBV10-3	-	CATNSWGFQETQYF	TGTGCCACCAACTCCTGGGGTTTCCAAGAGACCCAGTACTTC
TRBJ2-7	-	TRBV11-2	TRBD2	CASSLGTRYEQYF	TGTGCCAGCAGCCTCGGGACTAGATACGAGCAGTACTTC
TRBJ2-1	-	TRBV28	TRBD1	CASITPGTGEDEQFF	TGTGCCAGCATCACACCCGGGACAGGGGAAGATGAGCAGTTCTTC
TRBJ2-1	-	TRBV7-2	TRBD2	CASSLDPSGNEQFF	TGTGCCAGCAGCTTAGATCCTAGCGGGAATGAGCAGTTCTTC
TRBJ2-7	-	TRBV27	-	CASSLLDTTLNEQYF	TGTGCCAGCAGTTTATTGGACACGACTCTTAACGAGCAGTACTTC
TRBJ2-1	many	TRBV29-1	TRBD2	CSVEFGSGVGNEQFF	TGCAGCGTTGAGTTTGGTAGCGGGGTTGGGAATGAGCAGTTCTTC
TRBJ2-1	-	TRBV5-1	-	CASSLGLTNNEQFF	TGCGCCAGCAGCTTGGGTCTTACCAACAATGAGCAGTTCTTC
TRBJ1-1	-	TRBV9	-	CASSHSGVWDTEAFF	TGTGCCAGCAGCCATTCGGGGGTCTGGGACACTGAAGCTTTCTTT
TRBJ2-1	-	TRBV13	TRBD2	CASSLVQRGYNEQFF	TGTGCCAGCAGCTTAGTCCAGCGGGGCTACAATGAGCAGTTCTTC
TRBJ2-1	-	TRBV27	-	CASRVRGNEQFF	TGTGCCAGCAGGGTCCGGGGCAATGAGCAGTTCTTC
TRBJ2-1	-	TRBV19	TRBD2	CASSIWASGALGEQFF	TGTGCCAGTAGTATTTGGGCTAGCGGGGCCTTGGGTGAGCAGTTCTTC
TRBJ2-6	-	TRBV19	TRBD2	CASRSPGGGANVLTF	TGTGCCAGTAGGTCCCCGGGGGGTGGGGCCAACGTCCTGACTTTC
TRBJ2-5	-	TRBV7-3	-	CASSRGSQETQYF	TGTGCCAGCAGCCGGGGGAGCCAAGAGACCCAGTACTTC